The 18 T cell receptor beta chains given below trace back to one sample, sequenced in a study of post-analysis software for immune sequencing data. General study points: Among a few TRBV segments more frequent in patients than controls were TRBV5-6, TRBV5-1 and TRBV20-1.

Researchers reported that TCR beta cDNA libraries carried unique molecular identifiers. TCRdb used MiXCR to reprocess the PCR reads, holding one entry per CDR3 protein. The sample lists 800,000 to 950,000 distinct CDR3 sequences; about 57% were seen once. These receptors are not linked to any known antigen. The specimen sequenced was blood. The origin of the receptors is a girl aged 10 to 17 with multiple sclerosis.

The CDR3 DNA sequence: TGTGCCAGCAGTCTTATGCCACCTTACGAGCAGTTCTTC. Protein sequence: CASSLMPPYEQFF. V usage is TRBV12-3 or TRBV12-4 and J usage is TRBJ2-1; the D is unclear. Between the trimmed V and J ends, which lost 5 bases and 10 bases, there was a span of 15 bases. This CDR3 region has 13 residues.

Written as DNA, the CDR3 is TGCGCCAGCAGCCATGCCGGGGGACGAAACCTTTATAATTCACCCCTCCACTTT. Amino acid sequence: CASSHAGGRNLYNSPLHF. The J gene is TRBJ1-6, the V gene TRBV4-1; tentative D call: TRBD1 (5 bases). The germline V gene encodes CDR1 MGHRA and CDR2 YSYEKL. Trimming left V 3 bases short and J 4 bases short, with 19 bases between. The CDR3 contains 18 residues.

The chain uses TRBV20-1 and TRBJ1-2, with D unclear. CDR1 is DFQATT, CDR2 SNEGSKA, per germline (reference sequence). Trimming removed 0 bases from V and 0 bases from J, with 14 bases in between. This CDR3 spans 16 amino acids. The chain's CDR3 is CSARDGGGHPNYGYTF. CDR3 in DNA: TGCAGTGCTAGAGATGGAGGCGGGCATCCTAACTATGGCTACACCTTC.

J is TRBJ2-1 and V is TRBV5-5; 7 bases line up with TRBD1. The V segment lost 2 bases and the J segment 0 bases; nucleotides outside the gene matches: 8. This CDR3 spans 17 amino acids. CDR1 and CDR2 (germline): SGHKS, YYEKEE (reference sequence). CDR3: CASSFGQDSYSYNEQFF. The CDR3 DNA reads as TGTGCCAGCAGCTTCGGACAGGACTCCTACTCCTACAATGAGCAGTTCTTC.

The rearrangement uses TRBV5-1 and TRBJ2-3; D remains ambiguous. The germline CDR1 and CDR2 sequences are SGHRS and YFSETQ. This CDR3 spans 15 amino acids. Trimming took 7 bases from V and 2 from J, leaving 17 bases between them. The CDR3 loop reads CASQATAQSTDTQYF. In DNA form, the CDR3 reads TGCGCCAGCCAGGCGACTGCCCAATCCACAGATACGCAGTATTTT.

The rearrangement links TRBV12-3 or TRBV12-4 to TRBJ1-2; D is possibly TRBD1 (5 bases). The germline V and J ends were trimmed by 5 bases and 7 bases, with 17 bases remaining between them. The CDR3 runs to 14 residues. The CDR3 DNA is TGTGCCAGCAGTCCGGACCTATTTACAGGTGGCTACACCTTC. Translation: CASSPDLFTGGYTF.

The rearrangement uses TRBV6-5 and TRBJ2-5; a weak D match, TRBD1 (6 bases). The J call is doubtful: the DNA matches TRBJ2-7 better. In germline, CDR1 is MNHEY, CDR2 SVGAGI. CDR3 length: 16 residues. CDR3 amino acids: CASSHLRAGAPYEQYF. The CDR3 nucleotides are TGTGCCAGCAGTCACCTTCGGGCAGGGGCACCCTACGAGCAGTACTTC.

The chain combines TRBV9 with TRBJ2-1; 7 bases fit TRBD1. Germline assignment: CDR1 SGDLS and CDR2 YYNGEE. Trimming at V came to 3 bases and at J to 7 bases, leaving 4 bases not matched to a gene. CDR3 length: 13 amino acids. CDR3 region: CASSDVQGNEQFF. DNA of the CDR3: TGTGCCAGCAGCGACGTACAGGGGAATGAGCAGTTCTTC.

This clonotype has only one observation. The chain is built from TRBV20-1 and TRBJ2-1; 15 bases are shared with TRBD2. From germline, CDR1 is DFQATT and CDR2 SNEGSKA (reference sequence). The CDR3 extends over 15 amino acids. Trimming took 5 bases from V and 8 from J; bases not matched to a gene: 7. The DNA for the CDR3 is TGCAGTGCTTATCTGGGACTAGCGGGGGGTGATGAGCAGTTCTTC. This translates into CSAYLGLAGGDEQFF.

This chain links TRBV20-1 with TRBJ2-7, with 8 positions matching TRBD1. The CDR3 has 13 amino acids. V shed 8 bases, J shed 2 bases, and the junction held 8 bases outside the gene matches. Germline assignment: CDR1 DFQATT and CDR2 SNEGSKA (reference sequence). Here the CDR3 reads CSSSLTGAYEQYF. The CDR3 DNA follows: TGCAGTTCGAGTTTGACAGGGGCCTACGAGCAGTACTTC.

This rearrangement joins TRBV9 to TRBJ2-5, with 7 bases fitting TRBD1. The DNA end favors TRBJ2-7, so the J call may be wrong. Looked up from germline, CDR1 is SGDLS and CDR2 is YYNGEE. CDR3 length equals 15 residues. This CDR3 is CASSVAWGTDYEQYF. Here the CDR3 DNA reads TGTGCCAGCAGCGTAGCTTGGGGGACAGACTACGAGCAGTACTTC.

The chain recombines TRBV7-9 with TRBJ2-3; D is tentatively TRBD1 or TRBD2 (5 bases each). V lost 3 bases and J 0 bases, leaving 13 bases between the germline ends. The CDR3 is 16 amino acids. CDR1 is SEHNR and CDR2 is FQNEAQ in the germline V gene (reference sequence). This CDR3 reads CASSFFRDRSTDTQYF. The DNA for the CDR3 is TGTGCCAGCAGCTTCTTCCGGGACCGCAGCACAGATACGCAGTATTTT.

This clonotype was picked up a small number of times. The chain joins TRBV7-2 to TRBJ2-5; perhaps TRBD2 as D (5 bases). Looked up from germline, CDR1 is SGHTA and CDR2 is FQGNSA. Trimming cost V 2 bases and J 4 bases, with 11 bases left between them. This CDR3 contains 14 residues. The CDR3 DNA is TGTGCCAGCAGCTTAAGCCCGGACTTAGAGACCCAGTACTTC. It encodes CASSLSPDLETQYF.

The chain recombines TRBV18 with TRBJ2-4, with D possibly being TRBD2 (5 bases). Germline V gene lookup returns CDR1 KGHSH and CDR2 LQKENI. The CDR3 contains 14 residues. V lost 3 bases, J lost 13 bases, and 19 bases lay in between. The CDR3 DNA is TGTGCCAGCTCACCGAGAAGGTCCCAGTGGGAGCAGTACTTC. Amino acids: CASSPRRSQWEQYF.

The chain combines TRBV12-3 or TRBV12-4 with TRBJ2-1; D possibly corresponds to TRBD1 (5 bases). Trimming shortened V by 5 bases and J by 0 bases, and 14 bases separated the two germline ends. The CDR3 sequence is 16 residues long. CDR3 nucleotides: TGTGCCAGCAGTCCGTGGAGACAGAGCTCCTACAATGAGCAGTTCTTC. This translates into CASSPWRQSSYNEQFF.

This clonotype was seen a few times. CDR3: CSAEVLAGSTDTQYF. The CDR3 nucleotides are TGCAGTGCTGAGGTACTAGCGGGGAGCACAGATACGCAGTATTTT. V gene TRBV20-1 combines with J gene TRBJ2-3, with 10 bases that match TRBD2. From germline, CDR1 is DFQATT and CDR2 SNEGSKA (reference sequence). CDR3 length: 15 residues. V lost 5 bases and J lost 0; bases outside the gene matches: 5.

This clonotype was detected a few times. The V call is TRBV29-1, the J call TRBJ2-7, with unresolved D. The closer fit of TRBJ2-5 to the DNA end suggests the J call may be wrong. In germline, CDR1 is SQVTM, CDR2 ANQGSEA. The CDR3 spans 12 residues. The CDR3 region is CSVEMGYETQYF. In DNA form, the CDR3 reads TGCAGCGTTGAAATGGGTTATGAGACCCAGTACTTC.

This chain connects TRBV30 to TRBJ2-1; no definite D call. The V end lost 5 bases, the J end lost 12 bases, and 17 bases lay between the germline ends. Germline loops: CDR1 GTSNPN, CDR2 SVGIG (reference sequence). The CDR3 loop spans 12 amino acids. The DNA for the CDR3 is TGTGCCTGGGGGCAAAGCCTAGGGTGGCAGTTCTTC. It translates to CAWGQSLGWQFF.